This TCR beta chain emerged from a study of shared clonotypes between healthy human individuals. Study details: Donors had three CD4 naive, three CD4 memory, two CD8 naive and one CD8 memory plate apiece.

Concerning this clone: Its antigen is undetermined.

This CDR3 is 14 amino acids long. CDR1 and CDR2 from the germline V gene are MNHEY and SVGAGI. The ends were cut back, 0 bases at V and 4 bases at J, with 7 bases in the middle. Profiled with immunoSEQ multiplex PCR; TCRdb holds only in-frame clones, not every one. This sample has hundreds of thousands of clones, with approximately 97% found just once. Notes on the study in general: Large depth notwithstanding, sorted-subset sequencing proved incomplete by rarefaction.

The chain combines TRBV6-5 with TRBJ1-3; no clear D. The sample consisted of memory CD8+ T cells sorted from blood. Noted subset: CD45RO+ cells pooled with CCR7-negative TemRA cells. The TCR comes from a young man in good health. The CDR3 is CASSYSGPGNTIYF. CDR3 coding DNA: TGTGCCAGCAGTTACTCGGGCCCGGGAAACACCATATATTTT.